Listed here are 2 T cell receptor beta chains from one sample, sequenced in a study of T cell changes during pregnancy in multiple sclerosis. Sequencing was performed with immunoSEQ multiplex PCR; in TCRdb, only in-frame clones are kept and a portion is missing. Altogether about 59,000 clones are present, approximately 94% being singletons, with the ten largest covering around 2.5%. The sample was CD8+ T cells from peripheral blood mononuclear cells, taken after pregnancy. These receptors came from a female donor with multiple sclerosis, enrolled in a pregnancy study.

V gene TRBV2 combines with J gene TRBJ2-7, with 9 bases identical to TRBD1. In germline, CDR1 is SNHLY, CDR2 FYNNEI. The CDR3 is 15 amino acids. The J segment lost 2 bases and the V segment lost 7 bases, leaving 9 bases of the junction unmatched. This CDR3 reads CASIGTGNFAYEQYF. CDR3 nucleotides: TGTGCCAGCATTGGGACAGGGAATTTTGCCTACGAGCAGTACTTC.

The chain employs TRBV7-9 and TRBJ2-7, with TRBD2 matching 13 bases. The CDR3 is made up of 17 amino acids. The germline V gene encodes CDR1 SEHNR and CDR2 FQNEAQ (reference sequence). The junction had 7 bases not matched to a gene; V was cut back by 4 bases and J by 1 base. CDR3 sequence (DNA): TGTGCCAGCAGCTCGACTAGACTAGCGGGAGGTTCCTACGAGCAGTACTTC. This codes for CASSSTRLAGGSYEQYF.